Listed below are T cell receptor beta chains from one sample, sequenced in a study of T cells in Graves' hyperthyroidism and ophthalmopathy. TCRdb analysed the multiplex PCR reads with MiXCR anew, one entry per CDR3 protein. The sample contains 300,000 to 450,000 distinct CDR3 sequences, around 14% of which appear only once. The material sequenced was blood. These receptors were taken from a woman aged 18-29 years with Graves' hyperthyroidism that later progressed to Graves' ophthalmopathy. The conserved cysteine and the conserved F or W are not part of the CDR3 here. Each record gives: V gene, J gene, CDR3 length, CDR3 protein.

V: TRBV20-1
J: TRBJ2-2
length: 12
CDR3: SAKGRAGAGELF

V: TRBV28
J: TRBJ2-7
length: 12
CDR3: ASSLSGPFYEQY

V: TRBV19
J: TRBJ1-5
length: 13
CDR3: ASSIAIYSNQPQH

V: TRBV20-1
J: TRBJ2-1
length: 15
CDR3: SAKGLATALGGGGQF

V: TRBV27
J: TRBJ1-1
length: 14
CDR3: ASNPSKLWVNTEAF

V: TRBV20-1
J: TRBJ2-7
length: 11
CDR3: SARPGPPYEQY

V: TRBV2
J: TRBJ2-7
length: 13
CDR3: ASTRGTSGIYEQY

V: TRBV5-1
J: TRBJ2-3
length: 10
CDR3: ASSLEPDTQY

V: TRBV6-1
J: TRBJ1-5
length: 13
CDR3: ASRLMAGGSQPQH

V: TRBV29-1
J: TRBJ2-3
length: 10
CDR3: SVKTLTDTQY

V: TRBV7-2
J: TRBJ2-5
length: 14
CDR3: ASSLRSGRPQETQY

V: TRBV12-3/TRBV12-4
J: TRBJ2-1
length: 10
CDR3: ATAGAYNEQF

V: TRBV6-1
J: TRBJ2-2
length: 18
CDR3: ASRQRGGLAGSSSTGELF

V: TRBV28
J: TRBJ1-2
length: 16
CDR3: ASSLRGGWGMTLWNYT

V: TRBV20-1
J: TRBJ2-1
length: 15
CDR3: SARDLASGVSYNEQF

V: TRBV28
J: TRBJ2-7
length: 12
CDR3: ASSFRDYIYEQY

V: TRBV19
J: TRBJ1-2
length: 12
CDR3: ASSIPGGVYGYT

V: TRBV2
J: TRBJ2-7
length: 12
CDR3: ASMLSGLSYEQY

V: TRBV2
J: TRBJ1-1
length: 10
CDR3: ASSDPGLAAF

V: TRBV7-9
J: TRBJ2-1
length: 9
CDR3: ASSFAYEQF

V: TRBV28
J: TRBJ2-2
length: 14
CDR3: ASTGTPTTNTGELF

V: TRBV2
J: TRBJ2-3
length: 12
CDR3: ASSGPQGPDTQY

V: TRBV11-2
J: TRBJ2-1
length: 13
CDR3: ASSLRTIEGHEQF

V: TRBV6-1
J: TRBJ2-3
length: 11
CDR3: ASSSVSRDTQY

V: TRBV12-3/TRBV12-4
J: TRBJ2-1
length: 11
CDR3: ASSFWEGHEQF

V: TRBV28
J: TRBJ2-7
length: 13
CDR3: ASGSLRNRTYEQY

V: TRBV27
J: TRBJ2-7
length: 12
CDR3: ASRPSVGGHEQY

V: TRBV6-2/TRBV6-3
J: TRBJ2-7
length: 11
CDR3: ASTPFPSYEQY

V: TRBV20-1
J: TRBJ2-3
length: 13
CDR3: SAIRQGASTDTQY

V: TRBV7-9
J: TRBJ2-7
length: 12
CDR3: ASSLGRDSYEQY

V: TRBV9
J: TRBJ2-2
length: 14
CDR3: ASSRSGRGGTGELF

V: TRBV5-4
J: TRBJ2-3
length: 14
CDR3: ASSFGGAWVTDTQY

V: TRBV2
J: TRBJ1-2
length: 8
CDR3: ASSGQGNT

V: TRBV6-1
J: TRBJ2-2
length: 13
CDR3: ASRKRTSFTGELF

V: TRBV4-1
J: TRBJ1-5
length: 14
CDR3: ASSQGRGRFSQPQH

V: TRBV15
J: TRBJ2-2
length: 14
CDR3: ATSTDGQGGAGELF

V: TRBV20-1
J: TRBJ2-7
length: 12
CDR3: SARVLAESYEQY

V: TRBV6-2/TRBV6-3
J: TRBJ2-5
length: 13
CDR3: ASRPWTGAQETQY

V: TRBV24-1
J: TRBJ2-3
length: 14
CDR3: ATSDSASGRTDTQY

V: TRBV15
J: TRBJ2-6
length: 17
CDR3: ATSRDVLAVSSGANVLT

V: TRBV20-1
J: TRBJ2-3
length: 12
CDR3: SARENGKTDTQY

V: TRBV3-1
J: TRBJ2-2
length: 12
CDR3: ASSPPLSTGELF

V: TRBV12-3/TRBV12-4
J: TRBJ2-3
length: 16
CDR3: ASSPLEGAQLGTDTQY

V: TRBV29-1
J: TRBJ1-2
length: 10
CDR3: SVWRQSYGYT

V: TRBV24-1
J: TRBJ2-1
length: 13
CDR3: ATSDLWTGGNEQF

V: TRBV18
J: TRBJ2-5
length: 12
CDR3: ASSPLAGVETQY

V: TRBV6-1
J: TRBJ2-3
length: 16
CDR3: ASSESPTGQGALNTQY

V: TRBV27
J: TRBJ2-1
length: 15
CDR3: ASSLLLRDRGRTEQF

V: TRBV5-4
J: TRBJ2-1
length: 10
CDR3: ASTSRENEQF

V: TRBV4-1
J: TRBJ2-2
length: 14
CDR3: ASSRHRVTNTGELF